Presented here are 9 T cell receptor beta chains from one specimen sequenced in a study of CD8 T cells in ankylosing spondylitis. The study's findings and limits: Typical of ankylosing spondylitis blood, it appeared, was a TCR beta motif of roughly eight highly homologous variants.

Antigens of these TCRs are unknown. TCRdb re-derived calls from the 5' RACE reads in MiXCR, one entry per CDR3 protein. The data hold approximately 400,000 distinct CDR3 sequences, with about 24% observed a single time. The sample taken for sequencing was blood, either unsorted or a sorted T cell fraction (not recorded which). The receptors derive from a male donor with ankylosing spondylitis.

This chain uses TRBV20-1 with TRBJ1-4, with a possible D match to TRBD1 (5 bases). From germline, CDR1 is DFQATT and CDR2 SNEGSKA (reference sequence). This CDR3 is 14 amino acids long. Trimming shortened V by 5 bases and J by 7 bases, and 17 bases separated the two germline ends. The DNA for the CDR3 is TGCAGTGCTCCGCGGCAGGGAAACTCTGAAAAACTGTTTTTT. Its protein product is CSAPRQGNSEKLFF.

This clonotype was seen a handful of times. This chain uses TRBV24-1 with TRBJ2-5; 11 bases are shared with TRBD1. The CDR3 is made up of 15 amino acids. V dropped 4 bases and J dropped 9; count of bases not matched to a gene: 9. CDR1 is KGHDR, CDR2 SFDVKD, per germline. Here the CDR3 reads CATSDAGQGDISQYF. Here the CDR3 DNA reads TGTGCCACCAGTGACGCGGGACAGGGGGACATTTCCCAGTACTTC.

This clonotype came up many times. The chain combines TRBV5-1 with TRBJ1-2, with 9 bases aligning to TRBD1. The CDR3 consists of 14 residues. V dropped 4 bases and J dropped 8; count of bases not matched to a gene: 9. Germline V CDR1 and CDR2: SGHRS, YFSETQ. Here the CDR3 DNA reads TGCGCCAGCAGCGCCAGGACAGGGGAGAAAGGCTACACCTTC. Translated, it gives CASSARTGEKGYTF.

This clonotype occurred a few times. The chain employs TRBV9 and TRBJ2-1; 7 bases fit TRBD2. V trimming: 0 bases; J trimming: 9 bases; junction bases outside the gene matches: 6. CDR3 length: 14 amino acids. Germline CDR1 reads SGDLS; CDR2 reads YYNGEE. The CDR3 region is CASSVDSGNREQFF. CDR3 sequence (DNA): TGTGCCAGCAGCGTAGACAGCGGGAATCGTGAGCAGTTCTTC.

This chain connects TRBV29-1 to TRBJ2-3; possibly TRBD2 for D (5 bases). V was cut by 7 bases and J by 1 base, with 18 bases left in between. This CDR3 is 15 amino acids long. Per germline, CDR1 SQVTM and CDR2 ANQGSEA. Written as DNA, the CDR3 is TGCAGCGCCCTCGGGGTGGGCGTGGGCACAGATACGCAGTATTTT. Translating gives CSALGVGVGTDTQYF.

The sample holds a few counts of this clonotype. The genes are TRBV20-1 and TRBJ2-2, with 9 nucleotides matching TRBD1. This CDR3 region has 13 residues. With V trimmed by 6 bases and J by 7 bases, 6 bases remained unmatched. Germline lookup yields CDR1 DFQATT and CDR2 SNEGSKA (reference sequence). The CDR3 DNA follows: TGCAGTGCGGGACAGGGTTTTGGCGGGGAGCTGTTTTTT. Encoded protein: CSAGQGFGGELFF.

This chain connects TRBV5-1 to TRBJ2-6, with 8 bases that match TRBD1. The trim removed 0 bases at V and 1 base at J, leaving 6 bases unmatched. This CDR3 is built from 18 residues. Germline V gives CDR1 SGHRS, CDR2 YFSETQ. Written as DNA, the CDR3 is TGCGCCAGCAGCTTGGCCGGACAGGGACATTCTGGGGCCAACGTCCTGACTTTC. It codes for CASSLAGQGHSGANVLTF.

This clonotype was found a few times. This sequence joins TRBV12-3 or TRBV12-4 and TRBJ1-1; no clear D. The CDR3 runs 12 residues. Trimming pared 3 bases from V and 4 bases from J, leaving 6 bases between. CDR3 sequence: CASSFYTTEAFF. DNA of the CDR3: TGTGCCAGCAGTTTTTACACCACTGAAGCTTTCTTT.

The rearrangement joins TRBV24-1 to TRBJ2-1, with D tentatively TRBD1 or TRBD2 (5 bases each). Germline assignment: CDR1 KGHDR and CDR2 SFDVKD. The CDR3 runs 15 residues. Trimming took 4 bases from V and 9 from J, leaving 18 bases between them. Here the CDR3 reads CATSEGVSRRSEQFF. CDR3 nucleotides: TGTGCCACCAGTGAGGGGGTCTCACGGCGGAGTGAGCAGTTCTTC.